The next 5 T cell receptor beta chains were all read from a single sample in a study of blood T cells in healthy people across ages. Using a J-beta primer mix together with a sample-barcoded 5' primer, a second PCR was run for roughly 6 to 11 cycles. A single record per CDR3 protein comes from TCRdb applying MiXCR to the 5' RACE reads. The sample carries roughly 560,000 distinct CDR3 sequences, 24% recorded once. These data were also reused for a study on T cells of mothers and their children.

Sequenced sample: blood. These receptors came from a boy aged 5 to 17 in good health.

This clonotype was recorded a few times. V gene TRBV9 combines with J gene TRBJ2-5; 11 bases are a match to TRBD2. The assigned J gene may be wrong: the sequence end matches TRBJ2-1 better. Germline V CDR1 and CDR2: SGDLS, YYNGEE. The CDR3 loop spans 16 amino acids. CDR3: CASSSGLADLGDEQFF. The DNA for the CDR3 is TGTGCCAGCAGCTCGGGACTAGCGGACCTCGGGGATGAGCAGTTCTTC.

This clonotype was observed at least ten times. This rearrangement joins TRBV7-3 to TRBJ1-1; maybe TRBD1 (5 bases). V lost 7 bases and J lost 2, with 17 bases in between. The CDR3 contains 15 residues. The germline gives CDR1 SGHTA, CDR2 FQGTGA. The CDR3 sequence is CASTPKEGRNTEAFF. As DNA, the CDR3 is TGTGCCAGCACCCCTAAGGAGGGGAGAAACACTGAAGCTTTCTTT.

This clonotype has just a few counts. The chain has TRBV28 and TRBJ2-7, with 9 bases lining up with TRBD1. Unmatched junction bases numbered 11, after V lost 8 bases and J lost 3 bases. The CDR3 loop spans 15 amino acids. Per germline, CDR1 MDHEN and CDR2 SYDVKM. CDR3 nucleotides: TGTGCCAGCGAGGGTCTGGGACAGGGATTCTACGAGCAGTACTTC. It is translated as CASEGLGQGFYEQYF.

This clonotype was recorded at least ten times. The J gene is TRBJ2-4, the V gene TRBV11-2, with 15 positions matching TRBD2. The trim removed 6 bases at V and 5 bases at J, leaving 8 bases unmatched. CDR1 and CDR2 (germline): SGHAT, FQNNGV. The CDR3 has 17 amino acids. CDR3 loop: CASRAGLAGGLQNIQYF. The CDR3 region has the DNA TGTGCCAGCAGGGCCGGACTAGCGGGAGGGCTTCAAAACATTCAGTACTTC.

This clonotype was counted only a few times. The rearrangement links TRBV6-5 to TRBJ1-1; no clear D. The germline V gene encodes CDR1 MNHEY and CDR2 SVGAGI. CDR3 length: 13 residues. Trimming removed 5 bases at V and 1 base at J, with 8 bases between. The CDR3 loop is CASSIRRNTEAFF. The CDR3 DNA follows: TGTGCCAGCAGTATCCGGCGGAACACTGAAGCTTTCTTT.